These 23 T cell receptor beta chains were sequenced from one sample in a study of blood T cell repertoires in COVID-19. Assay used: immunoSEQ multiplex PCR; TCRdb lists only in-frame clones, some missing. This sample has around 180,000 clones, with under 85% found just once. Specimen: peripheral blood. These receptors originate from a man at least 80 years old with COVID-19, enrolled during active disease.

The chain uses TRBV28 and TRBJ1-2; tentative D call: TRBD1 (6 bases). CDR3 length: 12 residues. The germline V gene has CDR1 MDHEN and CDR2 SYDVKM. Trimming removed 5 bases at V and 7 bases at J, with 11 bases between. The chain's CDR3 is CASSTQGSGYTF. DNA for the CDR3: TGTGCCAGCAGTACTCAGGGGAGTGGCTACACCTTC.

This clone has a single count. In nucleotides, the CDR3 is TGTGCCACCAGCCCTAGGACAGAGAACACTGAAGCTTTCTTT. It specifies CATSPRTENTEAFF. V and J are TRBV15 and TRBJ1-1; D is perhaps TRBD1 (6 bases). V dropped 5 bases and J dropped 1 base, with 11 bases sitting between them. There are 14 residues in the CDR3. CDR1 is LNHNV and CDR2 is YYDKDF in the germline V gene (reference sequence).

This clone appeared once. V gene TRBV19 combines with J gene TRBJ1-2; D is possibly TRBD1 (5 bases). V lost 5 bases, J lost 0 bases, and 7 bases lay in between. CDR3 size: 13 residues. Germline V gives CDR1 LNHDA, CDR2 SQIVND (reference sequence). The CDR3 DNA sequence: TGTGCCAGTAGTCTGACAGCTAACTATGGCTACACCTTC. It specifies CASSLTANYGYTF.

V usage is TRBV5-1 and J usage is TRBJ1-6; the match to TRBD1 covers 7 bases. Trimming removed 5 bases from V and 6 bases from J; junction bases left unmatched: 8. This CDR3 region has 15 residues. CDR1 is SGHRS, CDR2 YFSETQ, per germline. The CDR3 loop is CASSSLQGTNSPLHF. The CDR3, as DNA: TGCGCCAGCAGTTCGTTACAGGGGACTAATTCACCCCTCCACTTT. Full variable domain (rest looked up from reference TRBV5-1 and TRBJ1-6): KAGVTQTPRYLIKTRGQQVTLSCSPISGHRSVSWYQQTPGQGLQFLFEYFSETQRNKGNFPGRFSGRQFSNSRSEMNVSTLELGDSALYLCASSSLQGTNSPLHFGNGTRLTVT.

The V call is TRBV9, the J call TRBJ1-2, with 12 bases fitting TRBD1. There are 15 residues in the CDR3. The ends lost 3 bases at V and 8 bases at J; junction bases unmatched: 8. Germline loops: CDR1 SGDLS, CDR2 YYNGEE. CDR3 sequence reads: CASSDTGTGGAGYTF. The CDR3 DNA reads TGTGCCAGCAGCGACACCGGGACAGGGGGCGCAGGCTACACCTTC.

The rearrangement links TRBV10-3 to TRBJ2-7; maybe TRBD2 (5 bases). Germline lookup yields CDR1 ENHRY and CDR2 SYGVKD. This CDR3 has 13 residues. Trimming shortened V by 5 bases and J by 3 bases, and 11 bases separated the two germline ends. The CDR3 nucleotides are TGTGCCATCAGTTTGGTGGACTTCTACGAGCAGTACTTC. Amino acids: CAISLVDFYEQYF.

The J gene is TRBJ1-2, the V gene TRBV24-1; TRBD1 matches 8 bases. The CDR3 spans 15 residues. Germline V gene lookup returns CDR1 KGHDR and CDR2 SFDVKD. Losses at the gene ends were 3 bases for V and 4 bases for J; bases not matched to a gene: 6. This CDR3 reads CATSDPGQEGYGYTF. As DNA, the CDR3 is TGTGCCACCAGTGATCCGGGACAGGAGGGCTATGGCTACACCTTC.

The chain carries TRBV19 and TRBJ2-3; no firm D call. Germline CDR1 reads LNHDA; CDR2 reads SQIVND (reference sequence). V lost 3 bases to trimming and J lost 1 base, with 8 bases between them. The CDR3 covers 14 residues. The DNA for the CDR3 is TGTGCCAGTAGTATCTACGTGGGCACAGATACGCAGTATTTT. Translating it yields CASSIYVGTDTQYF.

The rearrangement joins TRBV24-1 to TRBJ2-5, with TRBD1 as a possible D gene (6 bases). V was clipped by 4 bases and J by 4 bases, with 24 bases between them. Germline values: CDR1 KGHDR, CDR2 SFDVKD. This CDR3 comprises 18 residues. In DNA form, the CDR3 reads TGTGCCACCAGTGACCCCCGTCGGGGACATCAGGGAGCAGAGACCCAGTACTTC. Translation: CATSDPRRGHQGAETQYF.

This chain joins TRBV5-1 and TRBJ2-2, with 12 bases identical to TRBD2. Germline CDR1 is SGHRS and CDR2 is YFSETQ. The junction had 5 bases not matched to a gene; V was cut back by 0 bases and J by 2 bases. The CDR3 loop spans 18 amino acids. CDR3 DNA: TGCGCCAGCAGCTTGGTGGCTAGCGGGGGGGCAAACACCGGGGAGCTGTTTTTT. This gives the protein CASSLVASGGANTGELFF.

The chain links TRBV19 to TRBJ1-1; 10 nucleotides line up with TRBD1. CDR1 is LNHDA and CDR2 is SQIVND in the germline V gene (reference sequence). Losses at the gene ends were 3 bases for V and 6 bases for J; bases not matched to a gene: 4. CDR3 length equals 14 residues. CDR3 sequence: CASSIRDRGSEAFF. In DNA, the CDR3 is TGTGCCAGTAGTATCCGGGACAGGGGATCTGAAGCTTTCTTT.

The V call is TRBV5-1, the J call TRBJ1-6, with 8 nucleotides matching TRBD1. The CDR3 is 15 amino acids. Germline V gene lookup returns CDR1 SGHRS and CDR2 YFSETQ. After removal of 7 bases from V and 2 bases from J, the junction contained 5 bases not matched to a gene. As DNA, the CDR3 is TGCGCCAGCCGACAGGGGAGGACCTATAATTCACCCCTCCACTTT. Its translation is CASRQGRTYNSPLHF.

The J gene is TRBJ2-7, the V gene TRBV7-2; D call uncertain. Trimming took off 5 bases at V and 0 bases at J, with 5 bases between the two ends. Germline V CDR1 and CDR2: SGHTA, FQGNSA. The CDR3 totals 12 residues. The CDR3 bases are TGTGCCAGCAGCCAACTCTCCTACGAGCAGTACTTC. Encoded protein: CASSQLSYEQYF.

V usage is TRBV12-5 and J usage is TRBJ2-5, with TRBD1 matching 7 bases. This CDR3 spans 16 amino acids. J lost 1 base, V lost 0 bases, and 5 bases had no gene match. Germline V gene data show CDR1 as LGHNT and CDR2 as FRNRAP. In DNA, the CDR3 is TGTGCTAGTGGTTTGGTCTCGACAGGGAGCCAAGAGACCCAGTACTTC. It translates to CASGLVSTGSQETQYF.

The gene calls are TRBV4-3 and TRBJ2-1, with TRBD1 identical over 7 bases. Germline values: CDR1 LGHNA, CDR2 YSLEER. After removal of 0 bases from V and 3 bases from J, the junction contained 8 bases not matched to a gene. This CDR3 region has 17 residues. CDR3 protein: CASSQEYIGDSYNEQFF. CDR3 sequence (DNA): TGCGCCAGCAGCCAAGAGTATATCGGGGACAGCTACAATGAGCAGTTCTTC.

This chain connects TRBV3-1 (or the pseudogene TRBV3-2) to TRBJ2-5; 10 nucleotides agree with TRBD2. CDR3 size: 15 residues. With V trimmed by 3 bases and J by 4 bases, 5 bases remained unmatched. Germline CDR1 is LGHDT and CDR2 is YNNKEL (reference sequence). CDR3 nucleotides: TGTGCCAGCAGCCAGGCTAGCGGGGGTGGAGAGACCCAGTACTTC. Encoded protein: CASSQASGGGETQYF.

CDR3 nucleotide sequence: TGTGCCAGCACCAAGGGACTAGCGGGGGCCAATGAGCAGTTCTTC. As protein: CASTKGLAGANEQFF. V and J are TRBV5-4 and TRBJ2-1; 14 bases match TRBD2. The CDR3 length is 15 residues. Germline V gene data show CDR1 as SGHNT and CDR2 as YYREEE (reference sequence). V lost 6 bases, J lost 6 bases, and 5 bases stayed unmatched.

The chain has TRBV2 and TRBJ1-2; no firm D call. The germline V and J ends were trimmed by 11 bases and 2 bases, with 12 bases remaining between them. Germline values: CDR1 SNHLY, CDR2 FYNNEI. The CDR3 contains 12 residues. In DNA form, the CDR3 reads TGTGCCTCGGGAAGGGAAAACTATGGCTACACCTTC. Translation gives CASGRENYGYTF.

Turning to this clone: Other DNA sequences in this sample translate to the same CDR3. The CDR3 DNA sequence: TGCGCCAGCAGCCTTACTACCTACGAGCAGTACTTC. Protein product: CASSLTTYEQYF. The chain couples TRBV5-1 to TRBJ2-7; D remains unclear. V was cut by 4 bases and J by 2 bases, with 7 bases left in between. The CDR3 consists of 12 residues. Germline CDR1 is SGHRS and CDR2 is YFSETQ.

This clone occurred once. This chain connects TRBV6-2 or TRBV6-3 to TRBJ1-1, with TRBD1 identical over 7 bases. This CDR3 region has 15 residues. V shed 5 bases and J 5 bases; nucleotides not matched to a gene: 11. CDR1 MNHEY and CDR2 SVGEGT come from the germline V gene. The CDR3 DNA reads as TGTGCCAGCAGTGATCCCGGGACAGCGGAGACTGAAGCTTTCTTT. Its protein product is CASSDPGTAETEAFF.

This chain's CDR3 is CASSPQGTREETQYF. The CDR3 region has the DNA TGTGCCAGCTCACCCCAGGGTACACGGGAGGAGACCCAGTACTTC. The chain is built from TRBV18 and TRBJ2-5, with D possibly TRBD2 on 6 matching bases. Trimming removed 3 bases at V and 5 bases at J, with 16 bases between. The germline gives CDR1 KGHSH, CDR2 LQKENI. CDR3 size: 15 residues.

The chain carries TRBV21-1 and TRBJ1-1. TRBV21-1 is a known pseudogene. CDR3 length equals 15 residues. Here the CDR3 reads CASSKGGGRDTEAFF. The CDR3 DNA sequence: TGTGCCAGCAGCAAGGGCGGGGGGCGCGACACTGAAGCTTTCTTT.

The count of this clone is one. V is TRBV9 and J is TRBJ1-6, with 7 bases lining up with TRBD1. V lost 0 bases to trimming and J lost 8 bases; unmatched junction nucleotides: 5. The CDR3 has 15 residues. The germline V gene has CDR1 SGDLS and CDR2 YYNGEE. In DNA, the CDR3 is TGTGCCAGCAGCGTAGAGGGACAGACCTATTCACCCCTCCACTTT. Protein sequence: CASSVEGQTYSPLHF.